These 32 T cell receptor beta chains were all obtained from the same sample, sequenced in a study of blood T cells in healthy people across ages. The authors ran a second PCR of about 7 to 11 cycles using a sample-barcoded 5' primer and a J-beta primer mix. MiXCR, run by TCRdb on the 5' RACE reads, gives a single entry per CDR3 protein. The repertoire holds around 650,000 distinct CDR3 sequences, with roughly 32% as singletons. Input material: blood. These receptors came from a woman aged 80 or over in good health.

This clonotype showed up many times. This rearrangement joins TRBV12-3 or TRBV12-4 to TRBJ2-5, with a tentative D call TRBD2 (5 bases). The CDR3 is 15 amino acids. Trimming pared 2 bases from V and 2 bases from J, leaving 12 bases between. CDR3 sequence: CASSLLRGSQETQYF. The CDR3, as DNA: TGTGCCAGCAGTTTATTACGGGGTAGTCAAGAGACCCAGTACTTC.

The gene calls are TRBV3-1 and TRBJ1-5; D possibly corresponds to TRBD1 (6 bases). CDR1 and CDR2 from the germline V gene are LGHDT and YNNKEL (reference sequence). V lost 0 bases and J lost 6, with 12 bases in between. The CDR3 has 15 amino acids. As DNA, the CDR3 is TGTGCCAGCAGCCAAGACAGGGGATCCACTCAGCCCCAGCATTTT. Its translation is CASSQDRGSTQPQHF.

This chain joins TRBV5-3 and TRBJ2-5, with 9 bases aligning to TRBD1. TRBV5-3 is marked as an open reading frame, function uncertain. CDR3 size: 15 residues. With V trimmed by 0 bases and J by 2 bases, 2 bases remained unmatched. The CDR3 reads CARSLGTGAQETQYF. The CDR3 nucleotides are TGTGCCAGAAGCTTGGGGACAGGGGCGCAAGAGACCCAGTACTTC.

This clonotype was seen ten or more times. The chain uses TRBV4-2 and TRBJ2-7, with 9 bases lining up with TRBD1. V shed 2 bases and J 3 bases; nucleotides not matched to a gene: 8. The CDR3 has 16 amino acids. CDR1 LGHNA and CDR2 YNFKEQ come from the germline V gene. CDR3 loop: CASSQRGDRGDYEQYF. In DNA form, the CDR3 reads TGTGCCAGCAGCCAACGGGGAGACAGGGGGGACTACGAGCAGTACTTC.

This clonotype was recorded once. As DNA, the CDR3 is TGTGCCAGCAGTTACTGGGGTTGGGACACTGAAGCTTTCTTT. It translates to CASSYWGWDTEAFF. The chain links TRBV6-2 or TRBV6-3 to TRBJ1-1, with unresolved D. The CDR3 spans 14 residues. The V end was cut by 1 base, the J end by 3 bases, with 9 bases between. The germline V gene encodes CDR1 MNHEY and CDR2 SVGEGT.

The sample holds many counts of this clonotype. As DNA, the CDR3 is TGCAGCGTTGAAGATCCCAGGGGGTTGGGGACAAACATTCAGTACTTC. Its protein product is CSVEDPRGLGTNIQYF. The rearrangement joins TRBV29-1 to TRBJ2-4; 7 positions match TRBD1. The germline V gene has CDR1 SQVTM and CDR2 ANQGSEA. The V and J ends lost 0 bases and 6 bases, in that order; junction bases with no gene match: 11. The CDR3 runs to 16 residues.

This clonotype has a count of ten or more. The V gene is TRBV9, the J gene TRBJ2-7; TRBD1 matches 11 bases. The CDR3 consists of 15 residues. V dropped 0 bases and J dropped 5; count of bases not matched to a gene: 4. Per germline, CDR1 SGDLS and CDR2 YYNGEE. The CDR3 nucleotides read TGTGCCAGCAGCGTAGGGACAGGGGGCCCAAACGAGCAGTACTTC. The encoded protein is CASSVGTGGPNEQYF.

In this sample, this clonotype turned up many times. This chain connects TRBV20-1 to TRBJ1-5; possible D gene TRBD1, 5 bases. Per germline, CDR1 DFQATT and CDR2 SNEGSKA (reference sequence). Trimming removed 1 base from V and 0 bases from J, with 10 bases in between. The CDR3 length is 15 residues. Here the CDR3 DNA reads TGCAGTGCTAGAGGGGACTTTCTTAGCAATCAGCCCCAGCATTTT. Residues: CSARGDFLSNQPQHF.

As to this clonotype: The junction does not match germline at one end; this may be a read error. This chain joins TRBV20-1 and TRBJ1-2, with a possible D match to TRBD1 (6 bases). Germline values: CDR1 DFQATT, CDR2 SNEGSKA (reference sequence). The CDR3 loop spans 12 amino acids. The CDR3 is CSAEGTLPGSTF. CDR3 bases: TGCAGTGCGGAAGGGACATTGCCTGGCTCCACCTTC.

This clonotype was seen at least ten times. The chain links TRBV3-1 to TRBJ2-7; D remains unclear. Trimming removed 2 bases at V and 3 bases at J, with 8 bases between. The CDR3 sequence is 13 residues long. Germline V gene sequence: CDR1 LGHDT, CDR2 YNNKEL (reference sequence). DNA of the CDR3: TGTGCCAGCAGCCAAAACCCAGGCTACGAGCAGTACTTC. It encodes CASSQNPGYEQYF.

The CDR3 here is CASSLDYNQETQYF. The CDR3 nucleotides are TGTGCCAGCAGTTTAGACTACAACCAAGAGACCCAGTACTTC. The rearrangement links TRBV12-3 or TRBV12-4 to TRBJ2-5; no clear D gene. The CDR3 is 14 amino acids. The V and J ends lost 1 base and 0 bases respectively, with 6 bases between them.

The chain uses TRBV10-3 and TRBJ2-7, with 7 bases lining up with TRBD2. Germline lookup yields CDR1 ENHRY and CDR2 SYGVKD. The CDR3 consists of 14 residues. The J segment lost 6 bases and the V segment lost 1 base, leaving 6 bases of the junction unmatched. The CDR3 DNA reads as TGTGCCATCAGTGAGTTTGGGGGGAGGGGCGAGCAGTACTTC. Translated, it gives CAISEFGGRGEQYF.

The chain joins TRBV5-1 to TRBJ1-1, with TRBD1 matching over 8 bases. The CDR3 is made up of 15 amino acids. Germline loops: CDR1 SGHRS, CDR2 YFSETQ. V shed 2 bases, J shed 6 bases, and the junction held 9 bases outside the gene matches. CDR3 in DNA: TGCGCCAGCAGCTTCGAAACCAGGGGGCTATCTGAAGCTTTCTTT. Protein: CASSFETRGLSEAFF.

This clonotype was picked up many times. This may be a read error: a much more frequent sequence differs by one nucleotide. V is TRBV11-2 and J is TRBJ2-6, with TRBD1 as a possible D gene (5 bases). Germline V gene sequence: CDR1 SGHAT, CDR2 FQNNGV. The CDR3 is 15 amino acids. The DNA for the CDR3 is TGTGCCAGCAGCTTAGGTAGCTCTGGGGCCAACGTCCGGACTTTC. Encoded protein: CASSLGSSGANVRTF.

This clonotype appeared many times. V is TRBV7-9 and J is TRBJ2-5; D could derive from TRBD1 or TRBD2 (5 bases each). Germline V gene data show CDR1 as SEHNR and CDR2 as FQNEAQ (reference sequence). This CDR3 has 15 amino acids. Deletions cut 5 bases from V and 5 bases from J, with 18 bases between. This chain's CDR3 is CASSVYRDLGETQYF. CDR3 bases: TGTGCCAGCAGCGTTTACCGGGACCTAGGGGAGACCCAGTACTTC.

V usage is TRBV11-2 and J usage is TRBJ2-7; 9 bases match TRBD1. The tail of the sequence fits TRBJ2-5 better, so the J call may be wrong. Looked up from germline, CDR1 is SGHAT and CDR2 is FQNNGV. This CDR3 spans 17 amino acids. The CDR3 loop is CASSLGTGASERETQYF. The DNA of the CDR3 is TGTGCCAGCAGCTTAGGGACAGGGGCGAGTGAAAGAGAGACCCAGTACTTC.

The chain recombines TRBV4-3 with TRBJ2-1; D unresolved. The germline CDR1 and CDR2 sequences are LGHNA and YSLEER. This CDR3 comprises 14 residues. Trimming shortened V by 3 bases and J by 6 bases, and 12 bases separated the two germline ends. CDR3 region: CASSHSRRGNEQFF. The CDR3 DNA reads TGCGCCAGCAGCCACTCCCGACGCGGCAATGAGCAGTTCTTC.

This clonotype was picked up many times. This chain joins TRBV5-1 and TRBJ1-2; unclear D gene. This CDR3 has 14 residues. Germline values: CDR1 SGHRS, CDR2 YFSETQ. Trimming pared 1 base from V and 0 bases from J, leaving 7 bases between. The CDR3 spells CASSLFTTNYGYTF. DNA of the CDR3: TGCGCCAGCAGCTTGTTTACAACTAACTATGGCTACACCTTC.

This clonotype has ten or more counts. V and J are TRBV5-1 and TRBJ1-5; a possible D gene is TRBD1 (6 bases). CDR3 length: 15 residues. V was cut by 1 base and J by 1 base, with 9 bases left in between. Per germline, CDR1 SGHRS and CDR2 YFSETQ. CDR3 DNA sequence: TGCGCCAGCAGCTTGACAGGGATGAGCAATCAGCCCCAGCATTTT. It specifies CASSLTGMSNQPQHF.

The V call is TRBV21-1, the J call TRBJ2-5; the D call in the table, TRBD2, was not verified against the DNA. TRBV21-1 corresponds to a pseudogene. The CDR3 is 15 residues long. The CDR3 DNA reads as TGTGCCAGCAGCAATCCCCAAGGGAGCGGGGAGACCCAGTACTTC. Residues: CASSNPQGSGETQYF.

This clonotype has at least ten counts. CDR3 sequence: CASSGPGRYQETQYF. The CDR3 coding sequence is TGTGCCAGCAGTGGGCCGGGACGGTACCAAGAGACCCAGTACTTC. The chain carries TRBV6-5 and TRBJ2-5; the D call may be TRBD1 or TRBD2 (5 bases each). This CDR3 has 15 residues. Germline V gene sequence: CDR1 MNHEY, CDR2 SVGAGI. The V gene lost 5 bases and the J gene lost 0 bases, with 13 bases spanning the gap.

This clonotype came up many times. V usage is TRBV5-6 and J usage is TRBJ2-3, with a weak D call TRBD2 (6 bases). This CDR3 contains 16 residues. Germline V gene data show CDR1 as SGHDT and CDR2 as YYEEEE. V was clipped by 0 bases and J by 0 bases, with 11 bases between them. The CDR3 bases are TGTGCCAGCAGCTTGGATGCGGGGCTTAGCACAGATACGCAGTATTTT. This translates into CASSLDAGLSTDTQYF.

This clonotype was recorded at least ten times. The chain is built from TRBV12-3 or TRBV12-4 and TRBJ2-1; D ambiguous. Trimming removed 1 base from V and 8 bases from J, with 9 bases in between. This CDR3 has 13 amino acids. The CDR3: CASSLGPMDEQFF. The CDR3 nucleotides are TGTGCCAGCAGTTTAGGCCCCATGGATGAGCAGTTCTTC.

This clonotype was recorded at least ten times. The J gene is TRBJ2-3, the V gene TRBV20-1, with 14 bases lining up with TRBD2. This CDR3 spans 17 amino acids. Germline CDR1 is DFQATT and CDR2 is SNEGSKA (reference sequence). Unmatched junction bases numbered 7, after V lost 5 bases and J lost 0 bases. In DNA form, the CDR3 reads TGCAGTGCTCCCCGGACTAGCGGGGGGCACAGCACAGATACGCAGTATTTT. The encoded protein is CSAPRTSGGHSTDTQYF.

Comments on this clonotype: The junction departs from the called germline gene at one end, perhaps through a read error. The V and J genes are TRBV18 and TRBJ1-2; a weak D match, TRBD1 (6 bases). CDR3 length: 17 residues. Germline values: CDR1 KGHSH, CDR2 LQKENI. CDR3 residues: CASSPLPVSDSVYGHTF. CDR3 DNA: TGTGCCAGCTCACCACTGCCTGTCTCGGACAGCGTTTATGGCCACACCTTC.

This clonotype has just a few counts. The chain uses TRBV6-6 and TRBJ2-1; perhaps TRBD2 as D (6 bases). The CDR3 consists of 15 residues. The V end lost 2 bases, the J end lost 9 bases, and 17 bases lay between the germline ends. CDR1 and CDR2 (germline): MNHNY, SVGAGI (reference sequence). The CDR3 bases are TGTGCCAGCAGTTACCGACTAGTGGAGTCCTTTGAGCAGTTCTTC. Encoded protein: CASSYRLVESFEQFF.

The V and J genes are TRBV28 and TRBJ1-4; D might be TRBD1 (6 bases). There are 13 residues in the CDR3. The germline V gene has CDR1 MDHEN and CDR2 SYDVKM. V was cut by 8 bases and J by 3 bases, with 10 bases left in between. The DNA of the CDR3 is TGTGCCAGCGCCGGGACACCTAATGAAAAACTGTTTTTT. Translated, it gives CASAGTPNEKLFF.

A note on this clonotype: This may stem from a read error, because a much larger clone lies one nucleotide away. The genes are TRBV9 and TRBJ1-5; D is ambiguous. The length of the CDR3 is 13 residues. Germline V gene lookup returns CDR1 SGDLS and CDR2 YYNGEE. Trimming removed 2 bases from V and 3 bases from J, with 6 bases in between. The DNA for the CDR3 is TGTGCCAGCAGCGTCCTTGACAATCAGCCCCAGCATTTT. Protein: CASSVLDNQPQHF.

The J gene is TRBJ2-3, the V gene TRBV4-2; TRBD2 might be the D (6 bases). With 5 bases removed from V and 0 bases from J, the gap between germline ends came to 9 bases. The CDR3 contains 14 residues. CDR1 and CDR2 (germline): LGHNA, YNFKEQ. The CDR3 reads CASSGGTSTDTQYF. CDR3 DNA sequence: TGTGCCAGCAGCGGCGGGACTAGCACAGATACGCAGTATTTT.

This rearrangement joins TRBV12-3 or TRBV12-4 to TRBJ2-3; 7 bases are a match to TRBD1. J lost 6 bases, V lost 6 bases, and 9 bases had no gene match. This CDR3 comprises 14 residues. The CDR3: CASSPAGGKDTQYF. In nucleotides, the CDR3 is TGTGCCAGCAGCCCGGCAGGGGGAAAGGATACGCAGTATTTT.

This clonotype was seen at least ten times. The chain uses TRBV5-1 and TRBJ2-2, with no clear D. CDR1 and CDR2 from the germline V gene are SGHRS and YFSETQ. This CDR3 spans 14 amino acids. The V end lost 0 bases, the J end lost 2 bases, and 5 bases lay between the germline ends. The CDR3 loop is CASSLGSNTGELFF. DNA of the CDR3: TGCGCCAGCAGCTTGGGCAGCAACACCGGGGAGCTGTTTTTT.

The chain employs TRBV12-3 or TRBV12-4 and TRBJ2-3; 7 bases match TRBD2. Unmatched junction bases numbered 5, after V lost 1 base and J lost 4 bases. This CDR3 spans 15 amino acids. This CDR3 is CASSLGGSWSDTQYF. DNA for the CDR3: TGTGCCAGCAGTTTAGGCGGGAGTTGGTCAGATACGCAGTATTTT.